A single sample gave rise to the 9 T cell receptor beta chains below, sequenced in a study of blood T cell repertoires in COVID-19. This table comes from immunoSEQ multiplex PCR, and its TCRdb copy is limited to in-frame clones, with some not included. The sample contains around 140,000 clones, about 89% of which appear only once. Sequenced sample: PBMCs or T cells enriched from blood (not recorded which). The receptor source for this set is a man in his sixties who had recovered from COVID-19.

This sequence joins TRBV18 and TRBJ1-6, with 10 positions matching TRBD1. V shed 5 bases and J 8 bases; nucleotides not matched to a gene: 3. From germline, CDR1 is KGHSH and CDR2 LQKENI. This CDR3 is 14 amino acids long. As DNA, the CDR3 is TGTGCCAGCTCAGCGACAGGGGGCGATTCACCCCTCCACTTT. It codes for CASSATGGDSPLHF.

This clone was recorded only once. The chain links TRBV5-6 to TRBJ2-3, with a possible D match to TRBD2 (7 bases). This CDR3 contains 15 residues. The V gene lost 1 base and the J gene lost 4 bases, with 13 bases spanning the gap. Germline V gene sequence: CDR1 SGHDT, CDR2 YYEEEE. The CDR3 DNA is TGTGCCAGCAGCTTGTCAACAGGGAGGGCAGATACGCAGTATTTT. This codes for CASSLSTGRADTQYF.

The chain uses TRBV19 and TRBJ2-2; D call uncertain. This CDR3 spans 11 amino acids. Trimming shortened V by 10 bases and J by 8 bases, and 11 bases separated the two germline ends. Germline CDR1 is LNHDA and CDR2 is SQIVND (reference sequence). The DNA for the CDR3 is TGTGCCACCTTTGAGAGGGGGGAGCTGTTTTTT. It encodes CATFERGELFF.

The chain combines TRBV7-9 with TRBJ2-5, with 7 bases that match TRBD2. CDR3 length equals 14 residues. The germline CDR1 and CDR2 sequences are SEHNR and FQNEAQ (reference sequence). Trimming at V came to 5 bases and at J to 7 bases, leaving 10 bases not matched to a gene. CDR3 in amino acids: CASSPGGSPWTQYF. DNA for the CDR3: TGTGCCAGCAGCCCCGGGGGGTCCCCATGGACCCAGTACTTC.

A single count supports this clone. The V gene is TRBV7-9, the J gene TRBJ1-1; TRBD1 aligns across 8 bases. This CDR3 is 14 amino acids long. J gave up 9 bases and V 5 bases, and 11 bases lay outside the gene matches. From germline, CDR1 is SEHNR and CDR2 FQNEAQ (reference sequence). This CDR3 is CASSLSDRAPKAFF. The CDR3 DNA reads as TGTGCCAGCAGCCTCTCGGACAGGGCCCCCAAAGCTTTCTTT.

Here the CDR3 DNA reads TGTGCCAGCTGTCGGAGCGGGGGATCCGGGGAGCTGTTTTTT. The encoded protein is CASCRSGGSGELFF. The chain uses TRBV28 and TRBJ2-2; TRBD2 matches at 8 bases. The J segment lost 6 bases and the V segment lost 8 bases, leaving 8 bases of the junction unmatched. The length of the CDR3 is 14 residues. Germline V gene lookup returns CDR1 MDHEN and CDR2 SYDVKM.

The rearrangement links TRBV9 to TRBJ2-7; TRBD2 aligns across 10 bases. Unmatched junction bases numbered 11, after V lost 2 bases and J lost 6 bases. Germline V gives CDR1 SGDLS, CDR2 YYNGEE. The CDR3 runs to 16 residues. The CDR3 DNA reads TGTGCCAGCAGCGTCCAAGCGGGAGGGTTTGTAACCGAGCAGTACTTC. This sequence encodes CASSVQAGGFVTEQYF.

The chain has TRBV9 and TRBJ1-2; unclear D gene. CDR1 is SGDLS and CDR2 is YYNGEE in the germline V gene. The CDR3 spans 13 residues. The germline V and J ends were trimmed by 0 bases and 5 bases, with 8 bases remaining between them. The CDR3 coding sequence is TGTGCCAGCAGCGTAGCCGGGAAATATGGCTACACCTTC. Protein product: CASSVAGKYGYTF.

This chain links TRBV29-1 with TRBJ2-2; D possibly corresponds to TRBD1 (6 bases). Trimming removed 7 bases at V and 1 base at J, with 10 bases between. CDR3 length: 13 amino acids. Germline V gives CDR1 SQVTM, CDR2 ANQGSEA. CDR3 nucleotides: TGCAGCGCTACGGGACAGAACACCGGGGAGCTGTTTTTT. Translating it yields CSATGQNTGELFF.